One sample yielded the 21 T cell receptor beta chains listed below, sequenced in a study of T cell responses to AZD1222 COVID-19 vaccine. This table comes from immunoSEQ multiplex PCR, and its TCRdb copy is limited to in-frame clones, with some not included. The sample contains about 130,000 clones, 88% of which appear only once. The sample was peripheral blood, taken on day 0 of AZD1222 vaccination. The receptors were gathered from an adult in good health.

The chain links TRBV6-1 to TRBJ2-2; 8 nucleotides agree with TRBD1. Trimming cost V 3 bases and J 5 bases; bases outside gene matches: 2. The CDR3 is 14 residues long. Germline V gives CDR1 MNHNS, CDR2 SASEGT. CDR3 protein: CASSDTGGTGELFF. CDR3 coding DNA: TGTGCCAGCAGTGATACAGGGGGGACCGGGGAGCTGTTTTTT.

The rearrangement uses TRBV5-4 and TRBJ1-4; tentative D call: TRBD1 (6 bases). This CDR3 region has 14 residues. Germline lookup yields CDR1 SGHNT and CDR2 YYREEE (reference sequence). Between the trimmed V and J ends, which lost 3 bases and 6 bases, there was a span of 12 bases. CDR3 nucleotides: TGTGCCAGCAGCTCGGACAGCCTGCATGAAAAACTGTTTTTT. Translated: CASSSDSLHEKLFF.

In DNA form, the CDR3 reads TGTGCCAGCAGCCCCATGGGGGGCTCCTACGAGCAGTACTTC. Residues: CASSPMGGSYEQYF. The V call is TRBV9, the J call TRBJ2-7, with a weak D call TRBD2 (6 bases). This CDR3 region has 14 residues. Trimming removed 4 bases at V and 0 bases at J, with 11 bases between. Germline CDR1 and CDR2: SGDLS and YYNGEE. The variable domain in full, with the rest retrieved from reference TRBV9 and TRBJ2-7, is DSGVTQTPKHLITATGQRVTLRCSPRSGDLSVYWYQQSLDQGLQFLIQYYNGEERAKGNILERFSAQQFPDLHSELNLSSLELGDSALYFCASSPMGGSYEQYFGPGTRLTVT.

This chain joins TRBV11-2 and TRBJ1-4; D not certain. Between the trimmed V and J ends, which lost 4 bases and 10 bases, there was a span of 16 bases. The CDR3 totals 14 residues. CDR1 SGHAT and CDR2 FQNNGV come from the germline V gene. CDR3 in DNA: TGTGCCAGCAGCTCTGCCGGTGGGCCAGGAAAACTGTTTTTT. Translation: CASSSAGGPGKLFF. Full variable domain (remainder filled in from reference TRBV11-2 and TRBJ1-4): EAGVAQSPRYKIIEKRQSVAFWCNPISGHATLYWYQQILGQGPKLLIQFQNNGVVDDSQLPKDRFSAERLKGVDSTLKIQPAKLEDSAVYLCASSSAGGPGKLFFGSGTQLSVL.

The rearrangement links TRBV18 to TRBJ2-5; no reliable D call. V shed 6 bases and J shed 5 bases, with 10 bases lying between them. Germline CDR1 is KGHSH and CDR2 is LQKENI. The CDR3 extends over 12 amino acids. Here the CDR3 reads CASSPAGETQYF. CDR3 nucleotide sequence: TGTGCCAGCTCCCCGGCCGGGGAGACCCAGTACTTC.

The CDR3 DNA reads TGTGCCAGCAGTAGGGGGGATCAGCCCCAGCATTTT. The encoded protein is CASSRGDQPQHF. The V call is TRBV7-9, the J call TRBJ1-5; possible D gene TRBD1, 6 bases. V was cut by 6 bases and J by 5 bases, with 8 bases left in between. The CDR3 extends over 12 amino acids. Germline values: CDR1 SEHNR, CDR2 FQNEAQ (reference sequence).

V is TRBV20-1 and J is TRBJ1-1, with D unclear. Germline values: CDR1 DFQATT, CDR2 SNEGSKA (reference sequence). This CDR3 has 11 amino acids. This CDR3 reads CSGRENTEAFF. The CDR3 DNA follows: TGCTCTGGGAGGGAGAACACTGAAGCTTTCTTT.

The chain joins TRBV18 to TRBJ1-5; 7 nucleotides match TRBD1. Trimming cost V 3 bases and J 9 bases; bases outside gene matches: 11. Germline loops: CDR1 KGHSH, CDR2 LQKENI. CDR3 length equals 15 residues. CDR3 region: CASSPMTGTHSPQHF. CDR3 DNA: TGTGCCAGCTCACCGATGACAGGGACCCATTCGCCCCAGCATTTT.

The V and J genes are TRBV5-1 and TRBJ1-6; 7 bases agree with TRBD1. CDR1 is SGHRS and CDR2 is YFSETQ in the germline V gene. Losses at the gene ends were 0 bases for V and 5 bases for J; bases not matched to a gene: 5. The CDR3 is 16 residues long. The CDR3 is CASSLDNRGNNSPLHF. The CDR3 DNA is TGCGCCAGCAGCTTGGACAACAGGGGAAATAATTCACCCCTCCACTTT.

The genes are TRBV21-1 and TRBJ1-5; the DNA was not used to check the table's D call, TRBD1. TRBV21-1 is assigned pseudogene status. The CDR3 is made up of 19 amino acids. The CDR3 region has the DNA TGTGCCAGCAGCAAAGCGGAGGACAGGGGTTACCATAGCAATCAGCCCCAGCATTTT. Encoded protein: CASSKAEDRGYHSNQPQHF.

The chain links TRBV12-3 or TRBV12-4 to TRBJ1-1, with TRBD1 matching over 7 bases. This CDR3 has 13 residues. V lost 6 bases and J lost 4; bases outside the gene matches: 5. The CDR3 sequence is CASRTGSGTEAFF. Written as DNA, the CDR3 is TGTGCCAGCAGGACAGGGAGCGGCACTGAAGCTTTCTTT.

J is TRBJ1-3 and V is TRBV4-1; no reliable D call. Germline V gene lookup returns CDR1 MGHRA and CDR2 YSYEKL. This CDR3 contains 16 residues. Trimming left V 1 base short and J 1 base short, with 11 bases between. CDR3 DNA sequence: TGCGCCAGCAGCCAAGGGGTGAGTCGGTCTGGAAACACCATATATTTT. It is translated as CASSQGVSRSGNTIYF.

This clone was counted a single time. The chain uses TRBV10-3 and TRBJ1-6; D unclear. V was clipped by 0 bases and J by 7 bases, with 16 bases between them. The germline V gene has CDR1 ENHRY and CDR2 SYGVKD. The CDR3 runs 17 residues. The CDR3 region is CAISESVSRRGNSPLHF. The CDR3 DNA reads as TGTGCCATCAGTGAGTCAGTGTCCCGACGAGGCAATTCACCCCTCCACTTT.

The rearrangement links TRBV28 to TRBJ1-3; maybe TRBD1 (5 bases). Trimming removed 4 bases at V and 0 bases at J, with 7 bases between. CDR3 size: 14 residues. Germline CDR1 and CDR2: MDHEN and SYDVKM. CDR3 DNA: TGTGCCAGCAGTTACGACAGCTCTGGAAACACCATATATTTT. Translating it yields CASSYDSSGNTIYF. Complete variable domain (other parts from reference TRBV28 and TRBJ1-3): DVKVTQSSRYLVKRTGEKVFLECVQDMDHENMFWYRQDPGLGLRLIYFSYDVKMKEKGDIPEGYSVSREKKERFSLILESASTNQTSMYLCASSYDSSGNTIYFGEGSWLTVV.

This clone was detected once. The chain's CDR3 is CASSLVGTAQETQYF. The CDR3 DNA reads as TGTGCCAGCAGCCTCGTGGGGACGGCCCAAGAGACCCAGTACTTC. The V gene is TRBV6-2 or TRBV6-3, the J gene TRBJ2-5; D tentatively fits TRBD1 or TRBD2 (5 bases each). The CDR3 sequence is 15 residues long. Per the germline V gene, CDR1 is MNHEY and CDR2 is SVGEGT. Trimming took off 6 bases at V and 1 base at J, with 15 bases between the two ends.

The chain combines TRBV28 with TRBJ2-1; tentatively, D is TRBD2 (5 bases). Germline loops: CDR1 MDHEN, CDR2 SYDVKM. This CDR3 has 12 residues. V dropped 6 bases and J dropped 10 bases, with 13 bases sitting between them. CDR3 sequence reads: CASSLASGEQFF. The DNA for the CDR3 is TGTGCCAGCAGCCTAGCTTCGGGGGAGCAGTTCTTC.

The rearrangement uses TRBV27 and TRBJ1-2, with 10 bases fitting TRBD1. The CDR3 loop spans 15 amino acids. The V segment lost 4 bases and the J segment 4 bases; nucleotides outside the gene matches: 6. In germline, CDR1 is MNHEY, CDR2 SMNVEV (reference sequence). The CDR3 is CASSSWTGGGYGYTF. The DNA of the CDR3 is TGTGCCAGCAGTTCCTGGACAGGGGGTGGCTATGGCTACACCTTC.

The rearrangement links TRBV5-5 to TRBJ1-2; 7 bases fit TRBD1. The CDR3 covers 15 residues. The germline V gene encodes CDR1 SGHKS and CDR2 YYEKEE (reference sequence). With V trimmed by 0 bases and J by 7 bases, 9 bases remained unmatched. For the CDR3, the DNA is TGTGCCAGCAGCTTGGACGTCTCCGACAGGGTTGGCTACACCTTC. Amino acids: CASSLDVSDRVGYTF.

This clone was counted once. This chain's CDR3 is CASSLVGQGASEQYF. Written as DNA, the CDR3 is TGTGCCAGCAGCTTAGTTGGGCAGGGGGCCAGCGAGCAGTACTTC. The genes are TRBV7-2 and TRBJ2-7; 8 bases line up with TRBD1. Germline-derived CDR1 and CDR2 are SGHTA and FQGNSA. The CDR3 is 15 amino acids. V shed 1 base, J shed 6 bases, and the junction held 8 bases outside the gene matches.

J is TRBJ2-2 and V is TRBV6-2 or TRBV6-3, with TRBD1 matching 10 bases. Germline-derived CDR1 and CDR2 are MNHEY and SVGEGT. The CDR3 sequence is 15 residues long. The V segment lost 5 bases and the J segment 3 bases; nucleotides outside the gene matches: 3. The CDR3 DNA reads as TGTGCCAGCAGTCCCGGGACAGGGGACACCGGGGAGCTGTTTTTT. Encoded protein: CASSPGTGDTGELFF.

The chain couples TRBV18 to TRBJ1-4; D gene unclear. The ends were cut back, 3 bases at V and 4 bases at J, with 9 bases in the middle. CDR1 is KGHSH, CDR2 LQKENI, per germline. The CDR3 spans 14 residues. For the CDR3, the DNA is TGTGCCAGCTCACCCCGGCAGAGTAATGAAAAACTGTTTTTT. Translated, it gives CASSPRQSNEKLFF.